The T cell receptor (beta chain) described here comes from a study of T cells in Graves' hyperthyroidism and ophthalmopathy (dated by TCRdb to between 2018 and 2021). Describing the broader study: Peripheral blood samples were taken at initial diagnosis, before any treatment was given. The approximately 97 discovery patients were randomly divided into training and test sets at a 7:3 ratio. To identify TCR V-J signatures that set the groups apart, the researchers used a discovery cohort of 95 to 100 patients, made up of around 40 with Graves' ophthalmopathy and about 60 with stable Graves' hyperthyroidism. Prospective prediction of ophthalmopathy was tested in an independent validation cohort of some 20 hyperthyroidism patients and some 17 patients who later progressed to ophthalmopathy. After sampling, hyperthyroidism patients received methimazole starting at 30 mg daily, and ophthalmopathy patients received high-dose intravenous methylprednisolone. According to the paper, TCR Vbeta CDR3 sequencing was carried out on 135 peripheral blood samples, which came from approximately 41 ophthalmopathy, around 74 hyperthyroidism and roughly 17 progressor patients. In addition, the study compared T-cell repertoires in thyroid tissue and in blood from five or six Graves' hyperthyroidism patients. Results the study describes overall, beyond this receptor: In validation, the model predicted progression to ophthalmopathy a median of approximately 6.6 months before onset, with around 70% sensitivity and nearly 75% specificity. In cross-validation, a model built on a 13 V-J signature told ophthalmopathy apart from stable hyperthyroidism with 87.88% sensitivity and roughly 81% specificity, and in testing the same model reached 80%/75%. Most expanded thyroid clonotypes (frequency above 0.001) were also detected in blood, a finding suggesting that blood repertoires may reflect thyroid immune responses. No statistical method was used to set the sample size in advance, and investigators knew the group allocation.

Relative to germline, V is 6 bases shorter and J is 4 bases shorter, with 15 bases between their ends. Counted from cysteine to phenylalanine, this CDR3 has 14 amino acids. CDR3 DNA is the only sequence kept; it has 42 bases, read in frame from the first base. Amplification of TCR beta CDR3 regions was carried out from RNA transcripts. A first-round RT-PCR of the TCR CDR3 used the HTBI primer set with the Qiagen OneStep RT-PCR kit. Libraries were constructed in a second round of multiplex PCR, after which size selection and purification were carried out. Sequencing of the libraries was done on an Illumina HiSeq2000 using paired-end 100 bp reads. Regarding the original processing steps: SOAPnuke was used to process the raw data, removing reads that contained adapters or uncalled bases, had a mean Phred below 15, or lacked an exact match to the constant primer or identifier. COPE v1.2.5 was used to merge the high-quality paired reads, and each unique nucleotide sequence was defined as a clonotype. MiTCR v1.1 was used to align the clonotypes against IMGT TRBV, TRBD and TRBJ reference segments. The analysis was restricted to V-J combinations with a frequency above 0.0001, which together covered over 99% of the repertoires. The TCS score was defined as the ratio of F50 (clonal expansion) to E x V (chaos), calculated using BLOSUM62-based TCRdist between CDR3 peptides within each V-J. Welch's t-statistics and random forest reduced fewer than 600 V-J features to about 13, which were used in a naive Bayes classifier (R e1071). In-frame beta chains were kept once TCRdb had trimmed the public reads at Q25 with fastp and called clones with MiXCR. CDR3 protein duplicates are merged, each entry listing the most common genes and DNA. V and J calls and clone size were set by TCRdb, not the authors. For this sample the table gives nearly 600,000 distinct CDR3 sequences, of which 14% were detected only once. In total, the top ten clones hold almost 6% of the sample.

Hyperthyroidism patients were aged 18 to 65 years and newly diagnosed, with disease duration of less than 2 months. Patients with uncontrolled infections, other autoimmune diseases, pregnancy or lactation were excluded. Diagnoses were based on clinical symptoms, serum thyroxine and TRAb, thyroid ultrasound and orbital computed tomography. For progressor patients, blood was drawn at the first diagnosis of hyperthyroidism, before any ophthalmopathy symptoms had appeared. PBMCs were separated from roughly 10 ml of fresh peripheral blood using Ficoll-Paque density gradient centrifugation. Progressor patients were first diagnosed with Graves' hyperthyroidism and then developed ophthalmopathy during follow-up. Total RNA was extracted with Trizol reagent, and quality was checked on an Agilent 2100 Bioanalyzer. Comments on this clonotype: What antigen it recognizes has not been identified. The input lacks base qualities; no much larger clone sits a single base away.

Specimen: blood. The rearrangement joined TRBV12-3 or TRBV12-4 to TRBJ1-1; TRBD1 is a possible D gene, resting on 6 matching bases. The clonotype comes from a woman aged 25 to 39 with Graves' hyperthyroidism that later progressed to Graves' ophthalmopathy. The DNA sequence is TGTGCCAGCAGGTCAACAGGGTGGAGCACTGAAGCTTTCTTT. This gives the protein CASRSTGWSTEAFF.